The subject of this entry is one T cell receptor beta chain. Its specificity is not known. Sorted-subset replicate PCR reactions were performed with approximately 200 ng DNA, corresponding to roughly 30,000 T cell genomes. The assay was immunoSEQ multiplex PCR, and TCRdb's table has in-frame clones only and misses some. The sample lists approximately 740,000 clones; around 74% were seen once. This entry comes from a study of shared clonotypes between healthy human individuals. About the research overall: Plates per donor: three CD4 naive, three CD4 memory, two CD8 naive, one CD8 memory.

Study conclusions and caveats: Apart from blood, nothing was sampled; tissue repertoires likely differ. Shared clonotypes across all four donors exceeded non-shared ones in generation probability.

The germline gives CDR1 SGHVS, CDR2 FQNEAQ. The V end lost 5 bases, the J end lost 0 bases, and 13 bases lay between the germline ends. The CDR3 sequence is 15 residues long. The chain links TRBV7-8 to TRBJ1-1; tentatively, D is TRBD1 (5 bases). The origin of this receptor is a woman in her 30s in good health. The sample consisted of memory CD4+ T cells sorted from blood. Subset denoted: CD45RA-negative fraction. CDR3 amino acids: CASSGYRTLNTEAFF. The CDR3 nucleotides read TGTGCCAGCAGCGGATACAGGACGTTGAACACTGAAGCTTTCTTT. The complete variable domain, with remaining parts taken from reference TRBV7-8 and TRBJ1-1, reads GAGVSQSPRYKVAKRGQDVALRCDPISGHVSLFWYQQALGQGPEFLTYFQNEAQLDKSGLPSDRFFAERPEGSVSTLKIQRTQQEDSAVYLCASSGYRTLNTEAFFGQGTRLTVV.